In its sample, the clone carrying this TCR beta chain was seen many times. Amplification of TCR beta CDR3 regions used RNA as the template. TCR CDR3 regions were first amplified by RT-PCR with HTBI primers. TCRdb analysed the multiplex PCR reads with MiXCR anew, one entry per CDR3 protein. Among about 360,000 distinct CDR3 sequences listed, about 20% were seen once. The data stem from a study of T cells in Graves' hyperthyroidism and ophthalmopathy. No progression to ophthalmopathy during 18 months of follow-up defined stable disease. This CDR3 is built from 14 residues. Between the trimmed V and J ends, which lost 3 bases and 2 bases, there was a span of 13 bases. Germline V gene lookup returns CDR1 SQVTM and CDR2 ANQGSEA.

The chain links TRBV29-1 to TRBJ2-5; D is possibly TRBD1 (6 bases). Sample: blood. This clonotype was obtained from a woman aged 18-35 years with Graves' hyperthyroidism. The CDR3, as DNA: TGCAGCGTTGATGGCAGGGGAAGGCAAGAGACCCAGTACTTC. It translates to CSVDGRGRQETQYF.